One and the same sample provided the 7 T cell receptor beta chains below, sequenced in a study of regulatory dendritic cells for organ transplantation (dated by TCRdb to about 2017). Library generation was performed with the immunoSEQ multiplex PCR assay. The table was pulled from immuneACCESS by TCRdb, which kept in-frame rearrangements only. Such tables lose some clones; where checked, under half of the loss comes from unresolved V genes, and the rest has no known cause. The sample data list fewer than 40,000 clones, and around nine tenths of these were observed just once. The ten largest clones capture over 0.05% of the sample. Sequencing input: naive CD4+ T cells from blood. The cell subset or site label corresponds to: CD45RA+ naive T cells. The receptors come from a human donor in good health.

The rearrangement links TRBV6-5 to TRBJ1-2, with a tentative D call TRBD1 (6 bases). The CDR3 covers 13 residues. V lost 5 bases to trimming and J lost 5 bases, with 12 bases between them. CDR1 MNHEY and CDR2 SVGAGI come from the germline V gene. The DNA of the CDR3 is TGTGCCAGCAGTCCGGGACAATTATATGGCTACACCTTC. Its translation: CASSPGQLYGYTF.

The chain uses TRBV11-2 and TRBJ2-7; D ambiguous. Looked up from germline, CDR1 is SGHAT and CDR2 is FQNNGV. The CDR3 has 15 amino acids. V lost 1 base and J lost 1, with 11 bases in between. The CDR3 protein is CASSLVRDSSYEQYF. Here the CDR3 DNA reads TGTGCCAGCAGCTTAGTCAGAGACTCATCCTACGAGCAGTACTTC.

The chain is built from TRBV7-8 and TRBJ2-7, with 7 bases identical to TRBD1. Germline V gene data show CDR1 as SGHVS and CDR2 as FQNEAQ. V shed 4 bases and J 3 bases; nucleotides not matched to a gene: 3. The length of the CDR3 is 13 residues. The DNA for the CDR3 is TGTGCCAGCAGCTCGCCAGGGGGCTACGAGCAGTACTTC. This codes for CASSSPGGYEQYF.

The V and J genes are TRBV27 and TRBJ2-7, with a tentative D call TRBD1 (6 bases). This CDR3 comprises 14 residues. Looked up from germline, CDR1 is MNHEY and CDR2 is SMNVEV (reference sequence). Trimming took off 2 bases at V and 3 bases at J, with 11 bases between the two ends. CDR3 protein: CASSLQGWDYEQYF. CDR3 in DNA: TGTGCCAGCAGTTTACAGGGGTGGGACTACGAGCAGTACTTC.

The chain links TRBV7-2 to TRBJ2-3, with TRBD1 identical over 8 bases. This CDR3 is 16 amino acids long. Looked up from germline, CDR1 is SGHTA and CDR2 is FQGNSA. With V trimmed by 5 bases and J by 1 base, 8 bases remained unmatched. The CDR3 reads CASSTRVQGGTDTQYF. DNA of the CDR3: TGTGCCAGCAGCACTAGGGTACAGGGGGGCACAGATACGCAGTATTTT. Filled out from reference TRBV7-2 and TRBJ2-3, the complete variable domain reads GAGVSQSPSNKVTEKGKDVELRCDPISGHTALYWYRQSLGQGLEFLIYFQGNSAPDKSGLPSDRFSAERTGGSVSTLTIQRTQQEDSAVYLCASSTRVQGGTDTQYFGPGTRLTVL.

This CDR3 is CASSLEGGGTGYTF. The DNA for the CDR3 is TGTGCCAGCAGCTTGGAGGGCGGGGGAACTGGCTACACCTTC. The chain links TRBV5-6 to TRBJ1-2; maybe TRBD1 (5 bases). Looked up from germline, CDR1 is SGHDT and CDR2 is YYEEEE. The CDR3 extends over 14 amino acids. Trimming removed 0 bases at V and 7 bases at J, with 13 bases between.

Only a few counts were recorded for this clone. The chain recombines TRBV5-4 with TRBJ2-7; 7 bases are a match to TRBD1. CDR3 length: 16 amino acids. Germline CDR1 is SGHNT and CDR2 is YYREEE (reference sequence). The V and J ends lost 4 bases and 0 bases, in that order; junction bases with no gene match: 10. This chain's CDR3 is CASSPRGGAGSYEQYF. CDR3 sequence (DNA): TGTGCCAGCAGCCCCAGAGGGGGCGCGGGCTCCTACGAGCAGTACTTC.